The clone carrying this T cell receptor beta chain was seen a few times. Libraries for TCR beta were made by quantitative 5'-RACE with molecular barcodes. TCRdb processed the 5' RACE reads anew with MiXCR; each CDR3 protein has one entry. The sample contains about 200,000 distinct CDR3 sequences, roughly 13% of which appear only once. The data originate from a study of CD8 T cells in ankylosing spondylitis. The length of the CDR3 is 15 residues. Germline assignment: CDR1 SGHDT and CDR2 YYEEEE. V was pared by 0 bases and J by 4 bases, with 13 bases between. This chain uses TRBV5-6 with TRBJ1-2; D uncertain. The sequencing input was blood, either unsorted or a sorted T cell fraction (not recorded which). The TCR sequence derives from a male donor with ankylosing spondylitis or in good health (not recorded which). The DNA of the CDR3 is TGTGCCAGCAGCTTGGCGGCAGGCTCGGCCTATGGCTACACCTTC. Translating gives CASSLAAGSAYGYTF.